This T cell receptor beta chain was found in a study of blood T cell repertoires in COVID-19. Study in general: COVID-19 samples from acute and convalescent phases originated in the United States, Italy and Spain. PBMCs, B-cell-depleted T cells, or T cells provided the cDNA or gDNA that made up the material.

The CDR3 extends over 16 amino acids. V lost 4 bases and J lost 2; bases outside the gene matches: 5. Germline V gene lookup returns CDR1 MNHEY and CDR2 SMNVEV (reference sequence). In Seattle, patients joined the study during active infection and were tracked longitudinally. Original methodology: Using reference gene primer amplification, nucleated cell counts were estimated. Libraries were prepared by immunoSEQ multiplex PCR; TCRdb keeps only in-frame clonotypes and omits some of them. V and J calls and clone size are those listed in that table; D and trimming were worked out from the DNA. The data show over 150,000 clones, with around nine tenths seen just once and around 0.5% held by the top ten.

The genes are TRBV27 and TRBJ2-1, with 10 bases identical to TRBD2. Sequencing was carried out using peripheral blood. This clonotype was sampled from a man in his sixties with COVID-19, enrolled during active disease. CDR3 in DNA: TGTGCCAGCAGTTCGCGCAGCGGGGGGGCCTACAATGAGCAGTTCTTC. Translated: CASSSRSGGAYNEQFF.